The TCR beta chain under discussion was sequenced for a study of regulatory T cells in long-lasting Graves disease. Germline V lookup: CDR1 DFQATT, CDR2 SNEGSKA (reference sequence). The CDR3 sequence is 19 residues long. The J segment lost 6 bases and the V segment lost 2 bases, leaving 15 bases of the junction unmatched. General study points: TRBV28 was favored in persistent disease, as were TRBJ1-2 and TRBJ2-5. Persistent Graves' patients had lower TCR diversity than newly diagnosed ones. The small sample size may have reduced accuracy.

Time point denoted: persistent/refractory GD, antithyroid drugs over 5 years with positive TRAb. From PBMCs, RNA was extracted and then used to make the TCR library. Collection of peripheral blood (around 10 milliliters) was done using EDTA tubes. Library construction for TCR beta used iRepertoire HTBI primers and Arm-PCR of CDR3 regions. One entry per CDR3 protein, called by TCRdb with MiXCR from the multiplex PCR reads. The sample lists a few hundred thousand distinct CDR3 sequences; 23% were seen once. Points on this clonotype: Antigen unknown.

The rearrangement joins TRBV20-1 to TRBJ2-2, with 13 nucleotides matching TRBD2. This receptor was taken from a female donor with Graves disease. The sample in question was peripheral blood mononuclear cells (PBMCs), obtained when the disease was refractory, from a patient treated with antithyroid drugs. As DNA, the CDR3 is TGCAGTGCTAGACGGAGCCCCTGGACTAGCGGGAGTCTTGCCGGGGAGCTGTTTTTT. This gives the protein CSARRSPWTSGSLAGELFF.